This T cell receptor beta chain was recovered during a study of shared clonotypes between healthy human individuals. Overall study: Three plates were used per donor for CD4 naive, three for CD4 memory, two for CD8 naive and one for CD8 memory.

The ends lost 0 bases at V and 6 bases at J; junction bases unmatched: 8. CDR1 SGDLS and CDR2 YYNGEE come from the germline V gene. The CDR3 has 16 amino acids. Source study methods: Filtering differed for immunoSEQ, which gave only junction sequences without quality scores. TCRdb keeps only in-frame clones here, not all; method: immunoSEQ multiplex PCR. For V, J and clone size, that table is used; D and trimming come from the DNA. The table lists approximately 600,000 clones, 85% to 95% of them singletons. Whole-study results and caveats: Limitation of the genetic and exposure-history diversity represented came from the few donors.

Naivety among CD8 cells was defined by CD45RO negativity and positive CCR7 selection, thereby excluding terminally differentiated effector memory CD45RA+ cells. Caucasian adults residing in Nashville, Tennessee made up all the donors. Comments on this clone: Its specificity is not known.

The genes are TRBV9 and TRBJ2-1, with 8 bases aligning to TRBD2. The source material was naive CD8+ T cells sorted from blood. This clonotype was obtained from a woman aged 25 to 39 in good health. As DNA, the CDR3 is TGTGCCAGCAGCGTAGAAGTAACTAGCGGACCCAATGAGCAGTTCTTC. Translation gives CASSVEVTSGPNEQFF.